The 20 T cell receptor beta chains given below trace back to one sample, sequenced in a study of yellow fever vaccine responses in identical twins. TCRdb redid the calling of the RT-PCR reads with MiXCR, one entry per CDR3 protein. This sample yields 30,000 to 40,000 distinct CDR3 sequences, of which 50% to 75% are seen a single time; about 4.6% belongs to the top ten. Specimen: T cells from blood (PBMCs), unsorted or a sorted subset (not recorded which), collected before or after yellow fever vaccination (not recorded which). These TCRs come from a young woman who received the yellow fever vaccine.

The chain is built from TRBV5-1 and TRBJ1-1; possibly TRBD1 for D (5 bases). This CDR3 is 13 amino acids long. The V end was cut by 4 bases, the J end by 1 base, with 8 bases between. CDR1 and CDR2 from the germline V gene are SGHRS and YFSETQ. The CDR3 protein is CASSQTANTEAFF. The CDR3 DNA follows: TGCGCCAGCAGCCAGACAGCGAACACTGAAGCTTTCTTT.

The J gene is TRBJ2-3, the V gene TRBV5-1; TRBD2 is a possible D gene (6 bases). Germline CDR1 reads SGHRS; CDR2 reads YFSETQ. This CDR3 is 14 amino acids long. The V end was cut by 1 base, the J end by 1 base, with 7 bases between. The CDR3 nucleotides read TGCGCCAGCAGCTTGTCTAGCGGCACAGATACGCAGTATTTT. Amino acid sequence: CASSLSSGTDTQYF.

V gene TRBV20-1 combines with J gene TRBJ2-5; D is uncertain. This CDR3 spans 16 amino acids. V lost 0 bases and J lost 5, with 19 bases in between. Looked up from germline, CDR1 is DFQATT and CDR2 is SNEGSKA (reference sequence). In nucleotides, the CDR3 is TGCAGTGCTAGAGATACGACCCACCCCGGCTGGGAGACCCAGTACTTC. Translation gives CSARDTTHPGWETQYF.

This chain joins TRBV12-3 or TRBV12-4 and TRBJ1-3; D unclear. The CDR3 consists of 14 residues. Trimming shortened V by 6 bases and J by 0 bases, and 9 bases separated the two germline ends. CDR3 loop: CASRQQSSGNTIYF. The CDR3 bases are TGTGCCAGCAGGCAACAGTCCTCTGGAAACACCATATATTTT.

This clonotype was recorded a few times. The genes are TRBV15 and TRBJ1-5; D is ambiguous. CDR3 length: 15 residues. Trimming shortened V by 1 base and J by 9 bases, and 16 bases separated the two germline ends. In germline, CDR1 is LNHNV, CDR2 YYDKDF (reference sequence). The CDR3 loop is CATSRGWADSRPQHF. For the CDR3, the DNA is TGTGCCACCAGCAGAGGTTGGGCGGATTCTCGGCCCCAGCATTTT.

This sequence joins TRBV14 and TRBJ2-2, with D possibly TRBD2 on 5 matching bases. The CDR3 covers 13 residues. Between the trimmed V and J ends, which lost 3 bases and 3 bases, there was a span of 5 bases. Germline CDR1 reads SGHDN; CDR2 reads FVKESK. CDR3 loop: CASSQGDTGELFF. Written as DNA, the CDR3 is TGTGCCAGCAGCCAGGGAGACACCGGGGAGCTGTTTTTT.

This clonotype was picked up one time. The chain employs TRBV10-3 and TRBJ2-5, with D tentatively TRBD1 or TRBD2 (5 bases each). The CDR3 spans 16 residues. Germline CDR1 is ENHRY and CDR2 is SYGVKD. V was shortened by 2 bases and J by 2 bases, with 15 bases between the two germline ends. CDR3 residues: CAISEGGWSAQETQYF. Written as DNA, the CDR3 is TGTGCCATCAGTGAGGGGGGTTGGAGCGCGCAAGAGACCCAGTACTTC.

The chain combines TRBV6-5 with TRBJ2-1, with 8 bases matching TRBD1. The V gene's germline CDR1 is MNHEY and CDR2 SVGAGI. The CDR3 is 14 amino acids. The V and J ends lost 4 bases and 10 bases, in that order; junction bases with no gene match: 9. Here the CDR3 reads CASSSPSGGLEQFF. The CDR3 bases are TGTGCCAGCAGTTCCCCTTCAGGGGGCCTCGAGCAGTTCTTC.

The V and J genes are TRBV11-3 and TRBJ2-2; TRBD2 aligns across 10 bases. The CDR3 is 15 residues long. V lost 5 bases, J lost 5 bases, and 5 bases stayed unmatched. Germline assignment: CDR1 SGHNT and CDR2 YENEEA. The CDR3 loop is CASSQILAGTGELFF. The CDR3 nucleotides read TGTGCCAGCAGCCAGATACTAGCGGGAACCGGGGAGCTGTTTTTT.

The chain uses TRBV29-1 and TRBJ2-1, with D possibly matching TRBD2 (5 bases). This CDR3 has 12 amino acids. The V gene's germline CDR1 is SQVTM and CDR2 ANQGSEA. Trimming left V 0 bases short and J 10 bases short, with 10 bases between. The CDR3 loop reads CSVEEVREEQFF. The CDR3 bases are TGCAGCGTTGAAGAGGTTAGGGAGGAGCAGTTCTTC.

The CDR3 DNA reads TGCAGCGTTGACACGTGGGGAGGTGAGCAGTTCTTC. It encodes CSVDTWGGEQFF. This chain connects TRBV29-1 to TRBJ2-1; D is perhaps TRBD2 (6 bases). This CDR3 comprises 12 residues. Germline V gene lookup returns CDR1 SQVTM and CDR2 ANQGSEA. V was cut by 3 bases and J by 9 bases, with 12 bases left in between.

This clonotype was counted a few times. The chain uses TRBV12-3 or TRBV12-4 and TRBJ2-7; tentative D call: TRBD1 (6 bases). CDR3 size: 16 residues. V was clipped by 5 bases and J by 2 bases, with 19 bases between them. CDR3 sequence reads: CASSLSAGTLTYEQYV. As DNA, the CDR3 is TGTGCCAGCAGTCTATCTGCCGGGACACTTACCTACGAGCAGTACGTC.

The chain joins TRBV9 to TRBJ1-1; the D is unclear. Deletions cut 3 bases from V and 1 base from J, with 16 bases between. Germline CDR1 and CDR2: SGDLS and YYNGEE. The CDR3 sequence is 16 residues long. The CDR3 protein is CASSGTVGSQNTEAFF. The CDR3, as DNA: TGTGCCAGCAGCGGAACCGTGGGGTCACAGAACACTGAAGCTTTCTTT.

A few counts support this clonotype. This chain joins TRBV7-9 and TRBJ2-5; D is possibly TRBD2 (6 bases). The germline V gene has CDR1 SEHNR and CDR2 FQNEAQ (reference sequence). The CDR3 is 15 amino acids. Between the trimmed V and J ends, which lost 4 bases and 4 bases, there was a span of 16 bases. The CDR3 sequence: CASSSSDTRRETQYF. The CDR3 DNA reads as TGTGCCAGCAGCTCTAGCGACACCCGGAGAGAGACCCAGTACTTC.

This chain connects TRBV11-3 to TRBJ2-1; possibly TRBD2 for D (6 bases). Germline CDR1 and CDR2: SGHNT and YENEEA. The CDR3 has 16 residues. The ends were cut back, 5 bases at V and 2 bases at J, with 16 bases in the middle. The CDR3 reads CASSPRGSSAYNEQFF. CDR3 bases: TGTGCCAGCAGCCCCCGGGGGAGTAGCGCCTACAATGAGCAGTTCTTC.

The chain employs TRBV18 and TRBJ1-2; no firm D call. Germline assignment: CDR1 KGHSH and CDR2 LQKENI. V was cut by 5 bases and J by 2 bases, with 12 bases left in between. The CDR3 contains 14 residues. CDR3 nucleotide sequence: TGTGCCAGCTCAGATAAGGACCCCAACTATGGCTACACCTTC. Its protein is CASSDKDPNYGYTF.

This chain joins TRBV29-1 and TRBJ1-5, with a weak D call TRBD1 (5 bases). The length of the CDR3 is 13 residues. Per the germline V gene, CDR1 is SQVTM and CDR2 is ANQGSEA. V was cut by 6 bases and J by 5 bases, with 14 bases left in between. The DNA of the CDR3 is TGCAGCGTGGGGGGTGGTGGCGATCAGCCCCAGCATTTT. Translation: CSVGGGGDQPQHF.

The gene calls are TRBV4-1 and TRBJ2-3; D might be TRBD1 (6 bases). Trimming stripped 3 bases from V and 12 bases from J, with 22 bases between. This CDR3 contains 15 residues. Germline V gene lookup returns CDR1 MGHRA and CDR2 YSYEKL. CDR3 sequence: CASSQTGTRSDQQYF. Here the CDR3 DNA reads TGCGCCAGCAGCCAGACCGGGACACGGTCTGATCAACAGTATTTT.

This chain links TRBV2 with TRBJ2-3; maybe TRBD1 (5 bases). CDR1 and CDR2 (germline): SNHLY, FYNNEI. The CDR3 has 14 amino acids. V was trimmed by 4 bases and J by 1 base, leaving 9 bases between them. DNA of the CDR3: TGTGCCAGCAGTGTTCAGGGTGGCACAGATACGCAGTATTTT. It translates to CASSVQGGTDTQYF.

The gene calls are TRBV6-1 and TRBJ1-1; D gene ambiguous. The CDR3 is made up of 14 amino acids. Germline V gives CDR1 MNHNS, CDR2 SASEGT. Trimming stripped 0 bases from V and 1 base from J, with 6 bases between. CDR3 nucleotide sequence: TGTGCCAGCAGTGAAGCGTCACCGAACACTGAAGCTTTCTTT. Its protein product is CASSEASPNTEAFF.